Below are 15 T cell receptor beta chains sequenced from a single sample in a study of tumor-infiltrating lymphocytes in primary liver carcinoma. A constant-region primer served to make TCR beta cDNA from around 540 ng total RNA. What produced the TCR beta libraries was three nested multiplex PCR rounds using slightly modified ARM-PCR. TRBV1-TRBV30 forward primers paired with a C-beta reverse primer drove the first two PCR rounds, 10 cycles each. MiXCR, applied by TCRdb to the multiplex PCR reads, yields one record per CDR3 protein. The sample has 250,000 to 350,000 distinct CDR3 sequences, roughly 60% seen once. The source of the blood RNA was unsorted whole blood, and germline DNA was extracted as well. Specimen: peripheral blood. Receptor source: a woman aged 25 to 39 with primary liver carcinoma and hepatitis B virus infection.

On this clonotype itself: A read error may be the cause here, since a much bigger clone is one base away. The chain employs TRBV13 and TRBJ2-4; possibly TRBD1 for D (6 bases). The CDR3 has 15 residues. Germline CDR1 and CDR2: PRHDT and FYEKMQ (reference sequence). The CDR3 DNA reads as TGTGCCAGCAGCGGTAAACAGGGACAACAGAACATTCAGTGCTTC. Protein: CASSGKQGQQNIQCF.

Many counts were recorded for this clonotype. CDR3 residues: CASSLSQGNSPLHF. For the CDR3, the DNA is TGTGCCAGCAGCCTTTCCCAGGGGAATTCACCCCTCCACTTT. The chain carries TRBV12-3 or TRBV12-4 and TRBJ1-6, with D perhaps TRBD1 (6 bases). CDR3 size: 14 residues. V lost 6 bases, J lost 7 bases, and 13 bases lay in between.

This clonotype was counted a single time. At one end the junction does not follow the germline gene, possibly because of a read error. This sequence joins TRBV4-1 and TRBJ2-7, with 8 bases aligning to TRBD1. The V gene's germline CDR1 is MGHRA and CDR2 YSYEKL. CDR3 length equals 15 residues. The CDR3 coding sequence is TGCGCCAGCAACCAAGTCTCCCAGGGGGCAGGGGAGCAGTACTTC. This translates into CASNQVSQGAGEQYF.

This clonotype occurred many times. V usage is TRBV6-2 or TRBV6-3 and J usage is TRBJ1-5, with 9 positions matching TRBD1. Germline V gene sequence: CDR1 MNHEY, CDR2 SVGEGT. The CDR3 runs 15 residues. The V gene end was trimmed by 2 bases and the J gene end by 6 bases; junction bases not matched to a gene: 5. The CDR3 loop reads CASSYGTGNGQPQHF. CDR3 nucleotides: TGTGCCAGCAGTTACGGGACAGGGAACGGTCAGCCCCAGCATTTT.

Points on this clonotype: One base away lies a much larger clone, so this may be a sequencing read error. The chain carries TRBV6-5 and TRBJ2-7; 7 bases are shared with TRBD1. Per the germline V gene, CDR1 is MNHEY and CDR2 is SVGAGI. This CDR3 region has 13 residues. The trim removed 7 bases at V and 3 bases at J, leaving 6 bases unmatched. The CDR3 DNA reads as TGTGCCAGCACTCAGGACAGGTTCTACGAGCAGTACTTC. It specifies CASTQDRFYEQYF.

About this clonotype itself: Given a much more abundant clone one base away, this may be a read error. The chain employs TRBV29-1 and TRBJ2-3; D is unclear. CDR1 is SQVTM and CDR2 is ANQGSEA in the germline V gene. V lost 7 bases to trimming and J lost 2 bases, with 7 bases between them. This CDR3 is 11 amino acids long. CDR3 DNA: TGCAGCGCCCGCCACACAGATACGCAGTATTTT. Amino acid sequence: CSARHTDTQYF.

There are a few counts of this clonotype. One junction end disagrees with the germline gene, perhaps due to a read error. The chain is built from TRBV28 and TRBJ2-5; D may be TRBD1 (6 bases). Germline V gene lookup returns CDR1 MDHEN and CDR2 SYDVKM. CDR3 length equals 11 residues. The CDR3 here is CASSTTDSVHF. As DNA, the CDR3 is TGTGCCAGCAGTACCACGGACAGCGTACATTTC.

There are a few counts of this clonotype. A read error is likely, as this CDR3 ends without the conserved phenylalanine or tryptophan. This chain's CDR3 is CSVGDYSNQPQHL. CDR3 in DNA: TGCAGCGTTGGGGACTACAGCAATCAGCCCCAGCATCTT. The V call is TRBV29-1, the J call TRBJ1-5; the D gene is possibly TRBD1 (5 bases). Per the germline V gene, CDR1 is SQVTM and CDR2 is ANQGSEA. The CDR3 loop spans 13 amino acids. With 4 bases removed from V and 1 base from J, the gap between germline ends came to 8 bases.

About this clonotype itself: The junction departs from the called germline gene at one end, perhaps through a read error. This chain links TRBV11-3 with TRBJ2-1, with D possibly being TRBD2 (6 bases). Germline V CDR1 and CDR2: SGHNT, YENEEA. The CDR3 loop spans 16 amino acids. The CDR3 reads CASSLVWREYYNERFF. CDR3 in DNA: TGTGCCAGCAGCTTAGTATGGCGGGAATATTACAATGAGCGGTTCTTC.

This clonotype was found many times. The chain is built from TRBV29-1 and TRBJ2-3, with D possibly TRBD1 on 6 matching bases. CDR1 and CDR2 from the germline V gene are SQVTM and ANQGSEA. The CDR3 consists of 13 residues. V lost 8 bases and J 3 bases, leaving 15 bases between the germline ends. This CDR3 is CSLYRVNTDTQYF. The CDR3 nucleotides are TGCAGCCTATACAGGGTCAATACAGATACGCAGTATTTT.

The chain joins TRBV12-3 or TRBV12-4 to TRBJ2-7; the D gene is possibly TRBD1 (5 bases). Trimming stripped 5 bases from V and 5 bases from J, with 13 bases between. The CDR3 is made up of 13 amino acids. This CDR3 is CASSDSVFNEQYF. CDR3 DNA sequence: TGTGCCAGCAGTGACAGCGTGTTCAACGAGCAGTACTTC.

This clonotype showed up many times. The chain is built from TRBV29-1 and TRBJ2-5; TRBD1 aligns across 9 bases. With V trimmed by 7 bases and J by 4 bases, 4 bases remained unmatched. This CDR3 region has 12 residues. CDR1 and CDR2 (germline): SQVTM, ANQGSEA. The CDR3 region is CSAGTGRETQYF. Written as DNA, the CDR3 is TGCAGCGCAGGGACAGGGCGAGAGACCCAGTACTTC.

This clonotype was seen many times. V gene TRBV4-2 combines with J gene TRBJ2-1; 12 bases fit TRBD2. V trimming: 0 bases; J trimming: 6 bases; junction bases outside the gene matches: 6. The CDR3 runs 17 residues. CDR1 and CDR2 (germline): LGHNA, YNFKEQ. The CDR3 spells CASSQDMASGRGNEQFF. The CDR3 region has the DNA TGTGCCAGCAGCCAAGATATGGCTAGCGGGAGGGGCAATGAGCAGTTCTTC.

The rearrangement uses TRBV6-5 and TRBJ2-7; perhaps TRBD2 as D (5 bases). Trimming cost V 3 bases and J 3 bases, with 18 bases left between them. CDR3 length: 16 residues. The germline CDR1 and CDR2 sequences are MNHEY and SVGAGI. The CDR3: CASSYRPQAGFYEQYF. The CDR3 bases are TGTGCCAGCAGTTATAGGCCCCAGGCGGGCTTCTACGAGCAGTACTTC.

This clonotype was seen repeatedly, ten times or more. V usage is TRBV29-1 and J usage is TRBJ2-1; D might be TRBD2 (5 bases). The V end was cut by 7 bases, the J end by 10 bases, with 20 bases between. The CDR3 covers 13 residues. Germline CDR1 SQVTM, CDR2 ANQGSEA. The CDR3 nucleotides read TGCAGCGCGGGCGGAACCTCAGAGCGGGAGCAGTTCTTC. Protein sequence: CSAGGTSEREQFF.